The TCR beta chain described here comes from a study of response to subunit inactivated influenza vaccine. CDR1 and CDR2 from the germline V gene are LGHNA and YSLEER. V was pared by 6 bases and J by 1 base, with 9 bases between. The length of the CDR3 is 13 residues. TCRdb re-analysed the RT-PCR reads in MiXCR, keeping a single row per CDR3 protein. The table lists about 780,000 distinct CDR3 sequences, around 20% of them singletons. Regarding this clonotype: What it recognizes is unknown.

Study-level points and caveats: Authors proposed each seasonal influenza vaccination draws in few new T cells.

This specimen was PBMCs from blood, taken 4 to 6 days after vaccination. This TCR derives from a man aged 50 to 60 who received an inactivated influenza vaccine. V usage is TRBV4-3 and J usage is TRBJ1-1, with D unresolved. The CDR3 is CASRHLENTEAFF. Here the CDR3 DNA reads TGCGCCAGCAGGCATTTGGAGAACACTGAAGCTTTCTTT.